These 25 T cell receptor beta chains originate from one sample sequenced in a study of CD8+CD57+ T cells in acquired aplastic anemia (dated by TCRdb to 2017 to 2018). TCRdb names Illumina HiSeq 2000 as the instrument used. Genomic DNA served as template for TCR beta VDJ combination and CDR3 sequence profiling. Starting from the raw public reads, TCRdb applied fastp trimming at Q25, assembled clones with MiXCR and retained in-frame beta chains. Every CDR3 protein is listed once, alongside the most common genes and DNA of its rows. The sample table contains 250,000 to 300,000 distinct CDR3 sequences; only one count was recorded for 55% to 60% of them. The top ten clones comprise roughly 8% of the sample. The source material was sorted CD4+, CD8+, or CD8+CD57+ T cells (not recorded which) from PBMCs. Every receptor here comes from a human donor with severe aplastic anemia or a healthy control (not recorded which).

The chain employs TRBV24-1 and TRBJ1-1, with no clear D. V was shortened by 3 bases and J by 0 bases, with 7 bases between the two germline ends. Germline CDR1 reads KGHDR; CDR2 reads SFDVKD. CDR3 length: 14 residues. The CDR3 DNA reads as TGTGCCACCAGTGATGGCACAGTGAACACTGAAGCTTTCTTT. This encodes CATSDGTVNTEAFF.

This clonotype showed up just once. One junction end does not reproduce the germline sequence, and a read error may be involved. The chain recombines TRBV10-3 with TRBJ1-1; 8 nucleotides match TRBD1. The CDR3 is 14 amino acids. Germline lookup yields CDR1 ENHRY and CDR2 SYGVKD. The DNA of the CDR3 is TGTGTCATCAGGGACCCAGGGGGCAACACTGAAGCTTTCTTT. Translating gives CVIRDPGGNTEAFF.

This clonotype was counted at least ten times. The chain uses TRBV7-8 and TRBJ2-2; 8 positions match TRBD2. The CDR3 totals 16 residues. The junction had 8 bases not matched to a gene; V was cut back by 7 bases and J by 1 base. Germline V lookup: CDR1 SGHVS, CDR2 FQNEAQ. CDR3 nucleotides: TGTGCCAGCAACCCTCGGGGGGGAAAGAACACCGGGGAGCTGTTTTTT. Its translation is CASNPRGGKNTGELFF. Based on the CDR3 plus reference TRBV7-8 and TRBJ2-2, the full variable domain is GAGVSQSPRYKVAKRGQDVALRCDPISGHVSLFWYQQALGQGPEFLTYFQNEAQLDKSGLPSDRFFAERPEGSVSTLKIQRTQQEDSAVYLCASNPRGGKNTGELFFGEGSRLTVL.

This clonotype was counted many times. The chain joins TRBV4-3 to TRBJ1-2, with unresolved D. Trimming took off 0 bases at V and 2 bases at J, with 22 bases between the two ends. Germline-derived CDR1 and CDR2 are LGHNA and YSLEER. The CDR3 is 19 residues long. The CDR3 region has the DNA TGCGCCAGCAGCCAAGAATGGGTCCCAACAGCAGCTCAGAACTATGGCTACACCTTC. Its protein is CASSQEWVPTAAQNYGYTF.

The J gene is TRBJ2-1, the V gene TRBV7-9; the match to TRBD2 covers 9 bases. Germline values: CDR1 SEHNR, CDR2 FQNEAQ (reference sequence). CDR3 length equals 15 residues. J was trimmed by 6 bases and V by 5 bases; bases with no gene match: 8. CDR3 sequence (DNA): TGTGCCAGCAGCCTTAGCGGGAGCCTTAGCAATGAGCAGTTCTTC. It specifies CASSLSGSLSNEQFF.

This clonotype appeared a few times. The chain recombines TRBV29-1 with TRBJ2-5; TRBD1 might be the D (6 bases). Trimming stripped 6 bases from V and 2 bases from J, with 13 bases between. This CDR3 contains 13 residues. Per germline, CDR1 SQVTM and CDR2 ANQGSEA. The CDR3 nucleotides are TGCAGCGTCCAACAGGGATTTCAAGAGACCCAGTACTTC. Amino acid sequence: CSVQQGFQETQYF.

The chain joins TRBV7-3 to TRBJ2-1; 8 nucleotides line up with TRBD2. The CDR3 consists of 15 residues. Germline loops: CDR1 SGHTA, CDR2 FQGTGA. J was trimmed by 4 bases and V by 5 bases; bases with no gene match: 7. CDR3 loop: CASSQGRGEYNEQFF. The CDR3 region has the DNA TGTGCCAGCAGCCAAGGGCGGGGGGAATACAATGAGCAGTTCTTC.

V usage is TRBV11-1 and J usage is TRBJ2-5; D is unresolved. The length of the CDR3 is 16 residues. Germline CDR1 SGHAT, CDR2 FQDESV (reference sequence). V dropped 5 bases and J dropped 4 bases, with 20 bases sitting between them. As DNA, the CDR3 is TGTGCCAGCAGCAGACAACTGGCCCAACCAGGAGAGACCCAGTACTTC. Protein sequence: CASSRQLAQPGETQYF.

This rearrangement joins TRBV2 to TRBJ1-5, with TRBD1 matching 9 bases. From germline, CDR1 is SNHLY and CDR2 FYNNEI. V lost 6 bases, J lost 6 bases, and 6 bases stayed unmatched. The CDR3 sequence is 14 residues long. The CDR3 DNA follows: TGTGCCAGCAGGAAGGACAGGGGCGGTCAGCCCCAGCATTTT. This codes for CASRKDRGGQPQHF.

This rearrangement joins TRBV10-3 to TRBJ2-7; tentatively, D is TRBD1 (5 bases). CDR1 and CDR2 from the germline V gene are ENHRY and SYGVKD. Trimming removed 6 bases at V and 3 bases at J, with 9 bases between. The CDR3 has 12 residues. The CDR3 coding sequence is TGTGCCATCAGCCAGACAGTCTACGAGCAGTACTTC. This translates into CAISQTVYEQYF.

CDR3 loop: CASSWGGGTEAFF. In nucleotides, the CDR3 is TGTGCCAGCAGCTGGGGGGGTGGGACTGAAGCTTTCTTT. This rearrangement joins TRBV7-2 to TRBJ1-1; D is perhaps TRBD1 (5 bases). The germline V gene encodes CDR1 SGHTA and CDR2 FQGNSA. There are 13 residues in the CDR3. V lost 4 bases, J lost 5 bases, and 11 bases lay in between. Full variable domain (outside the CDR3, taken from reference TRBV7-2 and TRBJ1-1): GAGVSQSPSNKVTEKGKDVELRCDPISGHTALYWYRQSLGQGLEFLIYFQGNSAPDKSGLPSDRFSAERTGGSVSTLTIQRTQQEDSAVYLCASSWGGGTEAFFGQGTRLTVV.

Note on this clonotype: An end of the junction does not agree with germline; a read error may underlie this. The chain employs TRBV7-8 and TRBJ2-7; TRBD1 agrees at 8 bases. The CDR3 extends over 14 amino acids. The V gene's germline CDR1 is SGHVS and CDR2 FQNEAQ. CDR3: CASSFPGQAYEQYF. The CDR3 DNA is TGCGCCAGCAGTTTCCCGGGACAGGCCTACGAGCAGTACTTC.

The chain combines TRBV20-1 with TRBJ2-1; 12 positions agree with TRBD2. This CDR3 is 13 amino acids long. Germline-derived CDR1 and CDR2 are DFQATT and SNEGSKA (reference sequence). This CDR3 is CRALAGGTDTQFF. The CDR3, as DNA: TGCAGAGCACTAGCGGGGGGCACAGATACGCAGTTCTTC.

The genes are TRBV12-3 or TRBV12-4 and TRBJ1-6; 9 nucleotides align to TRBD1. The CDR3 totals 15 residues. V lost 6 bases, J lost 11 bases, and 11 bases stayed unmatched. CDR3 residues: CASRPTTGGAAPLHF. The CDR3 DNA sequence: TGTGCCAGCAGACCCACAACAGGGGGCGCGGCACCCCTCCACTTT.

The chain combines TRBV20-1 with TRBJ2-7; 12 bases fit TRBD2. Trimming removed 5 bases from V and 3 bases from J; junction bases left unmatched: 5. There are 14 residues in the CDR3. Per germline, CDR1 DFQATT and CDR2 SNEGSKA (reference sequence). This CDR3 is CSASLTSGSYEQYF. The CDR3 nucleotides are TGCAGTGCTTCCCTGACTAGCGGGAGCTACGAGCAGTACTTC.

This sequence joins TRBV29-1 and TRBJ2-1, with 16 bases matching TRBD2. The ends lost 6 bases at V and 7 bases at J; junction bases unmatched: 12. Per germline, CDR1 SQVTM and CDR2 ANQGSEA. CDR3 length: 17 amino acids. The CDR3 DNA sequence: TGCAGCGTCGGGGGACTAGCGGGAGGGCCAGGATATAATGAGCAGTTCTTC. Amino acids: CSVGGLAGGPGYNEQFF.

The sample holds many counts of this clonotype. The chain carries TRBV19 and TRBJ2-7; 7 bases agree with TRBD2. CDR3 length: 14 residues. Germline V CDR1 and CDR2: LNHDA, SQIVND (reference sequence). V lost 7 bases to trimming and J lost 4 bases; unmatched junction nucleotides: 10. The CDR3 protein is CASTERGGLYEQYF. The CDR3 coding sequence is TGTGCCAGTACTGAACGCGGGGGTCTGTACGAGCAGTACTTC.

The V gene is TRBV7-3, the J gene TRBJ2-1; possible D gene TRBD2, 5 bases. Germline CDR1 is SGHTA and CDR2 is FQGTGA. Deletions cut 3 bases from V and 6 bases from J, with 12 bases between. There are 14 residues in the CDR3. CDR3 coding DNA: TGTGCCAGCAGCTTCGGAGTCCTAGCCAATGAGCAGTTCTTC. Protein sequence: CASSFGVLANEQFF.

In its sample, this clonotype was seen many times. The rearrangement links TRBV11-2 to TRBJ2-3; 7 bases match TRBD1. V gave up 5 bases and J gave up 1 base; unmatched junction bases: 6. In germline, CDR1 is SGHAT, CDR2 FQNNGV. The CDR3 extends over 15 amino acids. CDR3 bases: TGTGCCAGCAGCAACCGACAGGGTGGCACAGATACGCAGTATTTT. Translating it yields CASSNRQGGTDTQYF.

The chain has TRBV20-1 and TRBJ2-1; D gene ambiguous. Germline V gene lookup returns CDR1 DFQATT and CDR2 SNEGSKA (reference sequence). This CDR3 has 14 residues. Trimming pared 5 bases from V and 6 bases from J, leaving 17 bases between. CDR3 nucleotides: TGCAGTGCTGCGGTACCCCCGAACCGCAATGAGCAGTTCTTC. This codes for CSAAVPPNRNEQFF.

CDR3 nucleotides: TGTGCCAGCAGCGAGGGGTTAGAAGAGACCCAGTACTTC. Protein sequence: CASSEGLEETQYF. This rearrangement joins TRBV2 to TRBJ2-5; D is possibly TRBD1 or TRBD2 (5 bases each). Germline V gene lookup returns CDR1 SNHLY and CDR2 FYNNEI. The V end lost 6 bases, the J end lost 3 bases, and 11 bases lay between the germline ends. CDR3 length: 13 residues.

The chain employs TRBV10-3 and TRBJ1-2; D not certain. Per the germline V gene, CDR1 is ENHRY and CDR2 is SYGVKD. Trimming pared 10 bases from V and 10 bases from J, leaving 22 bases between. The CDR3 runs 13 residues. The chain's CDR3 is CATSLTFPRDYTF. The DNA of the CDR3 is TGTGCCACGAGCTTGACATTTCCGCGGGACTACACCTTC.

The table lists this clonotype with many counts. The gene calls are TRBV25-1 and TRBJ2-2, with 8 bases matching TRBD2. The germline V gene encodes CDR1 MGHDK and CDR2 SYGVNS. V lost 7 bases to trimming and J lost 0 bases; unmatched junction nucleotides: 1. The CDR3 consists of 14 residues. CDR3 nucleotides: TGTGCCAGCACCGGGGGGGCGAACACCGGGGAGCTGTTTTTT. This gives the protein CASTGGANTGELFF.

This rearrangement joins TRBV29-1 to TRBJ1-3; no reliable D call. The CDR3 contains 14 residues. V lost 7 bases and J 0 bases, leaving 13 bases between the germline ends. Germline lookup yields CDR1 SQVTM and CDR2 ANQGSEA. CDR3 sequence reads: CSAREAYSGNTIYF. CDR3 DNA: TGCAGCGCAAGGGAGGCGTACTCTGGAAACACCATATATTTT.

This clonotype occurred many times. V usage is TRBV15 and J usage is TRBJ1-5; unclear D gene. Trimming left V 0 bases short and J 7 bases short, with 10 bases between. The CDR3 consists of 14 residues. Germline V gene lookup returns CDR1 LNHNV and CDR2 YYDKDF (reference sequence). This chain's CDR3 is CATSRDRMGQPQHF. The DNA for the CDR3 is TGTGCCACCAGCAGAGATCGAATGGGGCAGCCCCAGCATTTT.